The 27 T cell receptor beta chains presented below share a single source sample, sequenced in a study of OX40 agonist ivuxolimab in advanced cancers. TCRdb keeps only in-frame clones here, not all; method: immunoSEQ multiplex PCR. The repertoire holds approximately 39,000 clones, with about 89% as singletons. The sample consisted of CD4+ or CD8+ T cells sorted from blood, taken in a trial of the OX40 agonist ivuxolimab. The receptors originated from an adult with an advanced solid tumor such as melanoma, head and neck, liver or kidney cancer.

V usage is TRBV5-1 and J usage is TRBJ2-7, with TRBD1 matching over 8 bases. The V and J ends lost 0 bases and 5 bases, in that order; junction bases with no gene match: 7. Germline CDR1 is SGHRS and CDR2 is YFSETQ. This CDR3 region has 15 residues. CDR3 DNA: TGCGCCAGCAGCTTGGCAGGGGGCTCACGGGACGAGCAGTACTTC. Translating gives CASSLAGGSRDEQYF.

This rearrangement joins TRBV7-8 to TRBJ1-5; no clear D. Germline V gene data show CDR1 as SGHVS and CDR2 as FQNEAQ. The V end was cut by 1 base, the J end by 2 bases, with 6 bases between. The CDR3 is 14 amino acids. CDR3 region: CASSLGSGNQPQHF. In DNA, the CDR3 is TGTGCCAGCAGCTTAGGGTCCGGCAATCAGCCCCAGCATTTT.

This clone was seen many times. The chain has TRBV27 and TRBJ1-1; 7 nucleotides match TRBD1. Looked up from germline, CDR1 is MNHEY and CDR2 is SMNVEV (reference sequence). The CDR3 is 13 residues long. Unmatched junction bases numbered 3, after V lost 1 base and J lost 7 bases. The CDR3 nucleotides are TGTGCCAGCAGTTTATATCGGGACAGTGAAGCTTTCTTT. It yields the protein CASSLYRDSEAFF.

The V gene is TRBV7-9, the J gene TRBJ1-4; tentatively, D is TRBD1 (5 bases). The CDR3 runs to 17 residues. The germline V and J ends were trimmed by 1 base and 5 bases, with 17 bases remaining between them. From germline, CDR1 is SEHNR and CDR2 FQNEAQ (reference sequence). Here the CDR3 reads CASSLVGTTRDNEKLFF. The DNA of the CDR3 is TGTGCCAGCAGCTTAGTGGGGACGACACGGGACAATGAAAAACTGTTTTTT.

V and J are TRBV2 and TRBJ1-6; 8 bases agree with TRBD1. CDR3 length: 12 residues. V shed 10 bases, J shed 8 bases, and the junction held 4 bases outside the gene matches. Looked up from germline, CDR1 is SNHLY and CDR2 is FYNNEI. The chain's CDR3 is CATGQGDSPLHF. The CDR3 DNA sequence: TGTGCCACTGGACAGGGCGATTCACCCCTCCACTTT.

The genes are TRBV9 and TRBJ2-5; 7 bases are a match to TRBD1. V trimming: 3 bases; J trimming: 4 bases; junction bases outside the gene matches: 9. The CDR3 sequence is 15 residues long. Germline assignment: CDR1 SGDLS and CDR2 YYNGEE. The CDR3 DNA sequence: TGTGCCAGCAGCGAGGGACAGCTCCAGGGAGAGACCCAGTACTTC. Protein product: CASSEGQLQGETQYF.

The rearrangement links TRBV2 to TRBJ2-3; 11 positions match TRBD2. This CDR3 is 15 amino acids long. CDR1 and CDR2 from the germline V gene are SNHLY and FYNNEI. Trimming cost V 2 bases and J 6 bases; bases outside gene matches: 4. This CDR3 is CASSESASGGDTQYF. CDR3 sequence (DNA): TGTGCCAGCAGTGAATCGGCTAGCGGGGGGGATACGCAGTATTTT.

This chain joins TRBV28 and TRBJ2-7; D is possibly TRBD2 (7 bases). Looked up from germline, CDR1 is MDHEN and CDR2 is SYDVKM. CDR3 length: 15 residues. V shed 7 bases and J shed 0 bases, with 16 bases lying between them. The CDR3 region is CASTPLADSSYEQYF. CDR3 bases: TGTGCCAGCACCCCTCTAGCGGACAGCTCCTACGAGCAGTACTTC.

The CDR3, as DNA: TGTGCCAGCTCACCGGCAGGGGGTGGCTGGGAGACCCAGTACTTC. Encoded protein: CASSPAGGGWETQYF. This chain links TRBV18 with TRBJ2-5; 7 bases line up with TRBD1. The germline V gene encodes CDR1 KGHSH and CDR2 LQKENI. Losses at the gene ends were 3 bases for V and 5 bases for J; bases not matched to a gene: 9. The CDR3 consists of 15 residues.

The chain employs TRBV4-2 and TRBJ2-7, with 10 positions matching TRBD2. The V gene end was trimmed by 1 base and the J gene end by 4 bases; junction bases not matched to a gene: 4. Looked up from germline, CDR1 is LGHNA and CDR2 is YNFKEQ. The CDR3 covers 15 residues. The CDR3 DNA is TGTGCCAGCAGCCAAGTCCCTAGCGGGGGTTACGAGCAGTACTTC. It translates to CASSQVPSGGYEQYF.

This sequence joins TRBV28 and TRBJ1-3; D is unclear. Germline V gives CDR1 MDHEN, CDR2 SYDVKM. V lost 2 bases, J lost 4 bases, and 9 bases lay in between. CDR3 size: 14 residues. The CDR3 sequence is CASSLRAGGNTIYF. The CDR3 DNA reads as TGTGCCAGCAGTTTAAGGGCAGGAGGAAACACCATATATTTT.

The CDR3, as DNA: TGTGCCAGCACCACACTAGCGGCTAGCACAGATACGCAGTATTTT. This translates into CASTTLAASTDTQYF. The V call is TRBV2, the J call TRBJ2-3, with TRBD2 matching over 8 bases. Germline V lookup: CDR1 SNHLY, CDR2 FYNNEI. Losses at the gene ends were 7 bases for V and 0 bases for J; bases not matched to a gene: 6. The CDR3 length is 15 residues.

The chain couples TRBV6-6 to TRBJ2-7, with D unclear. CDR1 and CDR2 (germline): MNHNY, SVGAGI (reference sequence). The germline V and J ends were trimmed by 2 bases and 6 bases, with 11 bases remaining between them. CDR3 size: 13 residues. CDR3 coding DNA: TGTGCCAGCAGTTACGTGCTTCTCGGCGAGCAGTACTTC. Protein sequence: CASSYVLLGEQYF.

The CDR3 nucleotides read TGCGCCAGCAGCCAAGATGAGGGTTCACCCCTCCACTTT. It codes for CASSQDEGSPLHF. The chain combines TRBV4-1 with TRBJ1-6; D is unresolved. The CDR3 length is 13 residues. Germline loops: CDR1 MGHRA, CDR2 YSYEKL. The ends were cut back, 0 bases at V and 9 bases at J, with 6 bases in the middle.

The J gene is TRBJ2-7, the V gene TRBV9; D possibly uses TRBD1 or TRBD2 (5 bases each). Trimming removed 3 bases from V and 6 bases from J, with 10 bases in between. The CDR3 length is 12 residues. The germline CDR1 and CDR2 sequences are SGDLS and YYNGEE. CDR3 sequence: CASSGDPPEQYF. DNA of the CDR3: TGTGCCAGCAGCGGGGACCCCCCCGAGCAGTACTTC. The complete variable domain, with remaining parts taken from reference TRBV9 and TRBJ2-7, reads DSGVTQTPKHLITATGQRVTLRCSPRSGDLSVYWYQQSLDQGLQFLIQYYNGEERAKGNILERFSAQQFPDLHSELNLSSLELGDSALYFCASSGDPPEQYFGPGTRLTVT.

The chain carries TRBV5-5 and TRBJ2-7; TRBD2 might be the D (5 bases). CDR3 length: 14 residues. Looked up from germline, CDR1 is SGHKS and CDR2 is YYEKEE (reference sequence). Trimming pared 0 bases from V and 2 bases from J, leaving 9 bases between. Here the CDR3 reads CASSLAGGPYEQYF. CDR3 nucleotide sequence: TGTGCCAGCAGCTTGGCAGGCGGGCCCTACGAGCAGTACTTC.

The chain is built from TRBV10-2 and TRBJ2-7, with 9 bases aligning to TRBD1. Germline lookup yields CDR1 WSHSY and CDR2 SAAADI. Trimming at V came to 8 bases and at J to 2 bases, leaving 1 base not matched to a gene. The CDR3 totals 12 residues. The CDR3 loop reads CASWDRAYEQYF. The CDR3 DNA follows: TGCGCCAGCTGGGACAGGGCCTACGAGCAGTACTTC.

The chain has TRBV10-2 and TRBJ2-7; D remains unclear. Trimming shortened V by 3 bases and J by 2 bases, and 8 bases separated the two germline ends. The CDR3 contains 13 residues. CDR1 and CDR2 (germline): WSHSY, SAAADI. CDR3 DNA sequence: TGCGCCAGCAGTGATAACAAACCCTACGAGCAGTACTTC. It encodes CASSDNKPYEQYF.

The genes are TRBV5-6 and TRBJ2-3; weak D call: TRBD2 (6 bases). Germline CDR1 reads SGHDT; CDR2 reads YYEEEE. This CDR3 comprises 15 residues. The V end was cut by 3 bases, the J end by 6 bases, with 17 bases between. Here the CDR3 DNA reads TGTGCCAGCAGCTGGGGCCTCGGGGGAGGTGATACGCAGTATTTT. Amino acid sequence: CASSWGLGGGDTQYF. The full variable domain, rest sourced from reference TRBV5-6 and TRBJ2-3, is DAGVTQSPTHLIKTRGQQVTLRCSPKSGHDTVSWYQQALGQGPQFIFQYYEEEERQRGNFPDRFSGHQFPNYSSELNVNALLLGDSALYLCASSWGLGGGDTQYFGPGTRLTVL.

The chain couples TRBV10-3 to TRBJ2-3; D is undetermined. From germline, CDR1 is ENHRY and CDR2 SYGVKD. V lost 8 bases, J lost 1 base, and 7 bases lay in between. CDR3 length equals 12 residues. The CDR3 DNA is TGTGCCATCGACGCTGGCACAGATACGCAGTATTTT. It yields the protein CAIDAGTDTQYF.

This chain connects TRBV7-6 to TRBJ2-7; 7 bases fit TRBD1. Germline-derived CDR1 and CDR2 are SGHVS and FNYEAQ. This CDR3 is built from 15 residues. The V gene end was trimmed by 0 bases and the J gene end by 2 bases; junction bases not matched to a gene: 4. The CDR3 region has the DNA TGTGCCAGCAGCTTAGCTGTGACAGGGACCTACGAGCAGTACTTC. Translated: CASSLAVTGTYEQYF.

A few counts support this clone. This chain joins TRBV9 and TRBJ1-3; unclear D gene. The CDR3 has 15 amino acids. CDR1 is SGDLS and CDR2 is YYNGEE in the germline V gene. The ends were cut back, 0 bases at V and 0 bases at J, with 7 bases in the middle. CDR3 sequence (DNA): TGTGCCAGCAGCGTAGGAGCAAGCTCTGGAAACACCATATATTTT. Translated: CASSVGASSGNTIYF.

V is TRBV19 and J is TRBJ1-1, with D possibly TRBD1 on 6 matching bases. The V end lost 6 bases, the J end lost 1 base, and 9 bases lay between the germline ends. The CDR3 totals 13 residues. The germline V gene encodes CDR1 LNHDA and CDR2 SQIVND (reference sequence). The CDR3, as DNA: TGTGCCAGTAGGCCAGGGGCGAACACTGAAGCTTTCTTT. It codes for CASRPGANTEAFF.

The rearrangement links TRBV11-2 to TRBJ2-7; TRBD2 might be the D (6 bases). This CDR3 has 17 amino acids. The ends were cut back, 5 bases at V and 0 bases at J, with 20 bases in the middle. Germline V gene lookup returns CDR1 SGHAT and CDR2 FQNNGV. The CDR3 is CASSPRDSLSSSYEQYF. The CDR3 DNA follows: TGTGCCAGCAGCCCCCGGGACTCCCTTTCGAGCTCCTACGAGCAGTACTTC. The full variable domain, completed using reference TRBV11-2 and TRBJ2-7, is EAGVAQSPRYKIIEKRQSVAFWCNPISGHATLYWYQQILGQGPKLLIQFQNNGVVDDSQLPKDRFSAERLKGVDSTLKIQPAKLEDSAVYLCASSPRDSLSSSYEQYFGPGTRLTVT.

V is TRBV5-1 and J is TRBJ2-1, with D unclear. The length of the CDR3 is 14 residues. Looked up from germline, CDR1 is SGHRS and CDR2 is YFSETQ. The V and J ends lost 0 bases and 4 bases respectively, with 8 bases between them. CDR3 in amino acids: CASSLEAAYNEQFF. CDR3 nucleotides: TGCGCCAGCAGCTTGGAGGCGGCTTACAATGAGCAGTTCTTC. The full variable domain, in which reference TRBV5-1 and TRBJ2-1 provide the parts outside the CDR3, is KAGVTQTPRYLIKTRGQQVTLSCSPISGHRSVSWYQQTPGQGLQFLFEYFSETQRNKGNFPGRFSGRQFSNSRSEMNVSTLELGDSALYLCASSLEAAYNEQFFGPGTRLTVL.

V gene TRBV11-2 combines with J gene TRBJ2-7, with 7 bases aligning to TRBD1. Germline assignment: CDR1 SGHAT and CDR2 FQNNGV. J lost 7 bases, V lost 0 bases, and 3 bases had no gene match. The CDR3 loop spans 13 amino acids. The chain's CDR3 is CASSLETGKEQYF. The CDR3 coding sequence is TGTGCCAGCAGCTTAGAGACAGGGAAAGAGCAGTACTTC.

The CDR3, as DNA: TGTGCCAGCAGCCAGGGAACCGGGACAGGGGGCACAGATACGCAGTATTTT. Its protein product is CASSQGTGTGGTDTQYF. V usage is TRBV4-2 and J usage is TRBJ2-3; 10 bases line up with TRBD1. Germline V CDR1 and CDR2: LGHNA, YNFKEQ. V trimming: 3 bases; J trimming: 1 base; junction bases outside the gene matches: 7. The CDR3 spans 17 residues.